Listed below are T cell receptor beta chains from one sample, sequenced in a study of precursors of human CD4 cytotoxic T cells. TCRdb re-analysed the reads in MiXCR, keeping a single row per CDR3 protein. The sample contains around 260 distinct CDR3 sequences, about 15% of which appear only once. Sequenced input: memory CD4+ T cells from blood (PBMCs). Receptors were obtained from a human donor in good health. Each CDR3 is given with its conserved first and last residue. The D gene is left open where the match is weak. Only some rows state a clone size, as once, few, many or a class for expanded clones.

TGTGCCAGCAGTCGTGGCGGGACACTGACCGTCGTTCAGTACTTC	CASSRGGTLTVVQYF	TRBV12-3/TRBV12-4	.	large	TRBJ2-4
TGTGCCAGCAGTGCCCGGGACAGGACATTGAACACTGAAGCTTTCTTT	CASSARDRTLNTEAFF	TRBV12-3/TRBV12-4	TRBD1	large	TRBJ1-1
TGCGCCAGCAGCTTGCTGTCTAGCGGGAGACAATTTACCTCTGGGGCCAACGTCCTGACTTTC	CASSLLSSGRQFTSGANVLTF	TRBV5-1	TRBD2	.	TRBJ2-6
TGTGCCACCGGAGGGCTTAGCGGGAACGGGGGCGAGCAGTACTTC	CATGGLSGNGGEQYF	TRBV28	TRBD2	hyperexpanded	TRBJ2-7
TGTGCCAGCAGCCCAAGACCCCTACCGGGGGACACTGAAGCTTTCTTT	CASSPRPLPGDTEAFF	TRBV7-9	.	large	TRBJ1-1
TGCAGCGTTGAAACGACAGCGGGGTCCCGCGAGCAGTACTTC	CSVETTAGSREQYF	TRBV29-1	TRBD2	large	TRBJ2-7
TGCGCCAGCAGCTTCGGAAATTCCTACAATGAGCAGTTCTTC	CASSFGNSYNEQFF	TRBV5-1	.	.	TRBJ2-1
TGTGCCAGCAGTTACTCCCGGGGCCAAGAGACCCAGTACTTC	CASSYSRGQETQYF	TRBV6-2/TRBV6-3	.	large	TRBJ2-5
TGTGCCAGCAGCCAAAGTGGGGCGACCTACGAGCAGTACTTC	CASSQSGATYEQYF	TRBV3-1	.	large	TRBJ2-7
TGTGCCAGCAGTTCCTCTAGCGGGAGGAACTACAATGAGCAGTTCTTC	CASSSSSGRNYNEQFF	TRBV12-3/TRBV12-4	TRBD2	large	TRBJ2-1
TGTGCCAGCAGCCCTGGGGGGTACCGGGCAGATACGCAGTATTTT	CASSPGGYRADTQYF	TRBV6-5	.	large	TRBJ2-3
TGTGCCATCAGTGAGTTGGTGGATACGCAGTATTTT	CAISELVDTQYF	TRBV10-3	.	large	TRBJ2-3
TGCGCCAGCACAAAAGACAGGAACACCGGGGAGCTGTTTTTT	CASTKDRNTGELFF	TRBV5-1	.	large	TRBJ2-2
TGCAGTGCTATAAATGACCGAGCAACCTACGAGCAGTACTTC	CSAINDRATYEQYF	TRBV20-1	.	large	TRBJ2-7
TGCAGCGCCACGATTGGACAGATCTACACCTTC	CSATIGQIYTF	TRBV29-1	.	large	TRBJ1-2
TGTGCCAGCAGCGAGACCTTTGGCAGAGAAGAGACCCAGTACTTC	CASSETFGREETQYF	TRBV9	.	large	TRBJ2-5
TGCAGCGGCGGAGGGGACAGGGTAAACACTGAAGCTTTCTTT	CSGGGDRVNTEAFF	TRBV29-1	TRBD1	large	TRBJ1-1
TGTGCCAGCAGTCATCAGGGGGCTAGCTATGGCTACACCTTC	CASSHQGASYGYTF	TRBV12-3/TRBV12-4	TRBD1	large	TRBJ1-2
TGTGCCACCGAAAACGGGTCTAATGAAAAACTGTTTTTT	CATENGSNEKLFF	TRBV2	.	few	TRBJ1-4
TGTGCCAGCAGCCAAGTAAGAAGGGATGAAGCTTTCTTT	CASSQVRRDEAFF	TRBV14	.	hyperexpanded	TRBJ1-1
TGTGCCAGCAGGGGAGAGGGGGAGACCCAGTACTTC	CASRGEGETQYF	TRBV12-3/TRBV12-4	.	large	TRBJ2-5
TGTGCCAGCAGTTCGGGACAGGGCCGTAACTATGGCTACACCTTC	CASSSGQGRNYGYTF	TRBV27	TRBD1	.	TRBJ1-2
TGTGCCAGCAATCTTAGCGGGAGGCCAGAGCAGTTCTTC	CASNLSGRPEQFF	TRBV6-2/TRBV6-3	TRBD2	large	TRBJ2-1
TGCGCCAGCTGCACTCAGGGACCTACAGATACGCAGTATTTT	CASCTQGPTDTQYF	TRBV5-1	.	few	TRBJ2-3
TGCGCCAGCAGCACCGGACAAGGGGGAATAGAGCAGTACTTC	CASSTGQGGIEQYF	TRBV5-1	.	large	TRBJ2-7
TGTGCCAGCAGTGTGGCACGGATGAACACCGGGGAGCTGTTTTTT	CASSVARMNTGELFF	TRBV2	.	large	TRBJ2-2
TGCGCCAGCAGCCCGGGACTAGCGGGAGGTATGGCCGGGGAGCTGTTTTTT	CASSPGLAGGMAGELFF	TRBV5-1	TRBD2	large	TRBJ2-2
TGTGCCAGCAGGCGAGGGGGTGGGGCTTACGAGCAGTACTTC	CASRRGGGAYEQYF	TRBV28	.	large	TRBJ2-7
TGCGCCAGCAGCTTTGGATCACCGGGACAGGGCAGTTCCTTTCTCTACGAGCAGTACTTC	CASSFGSPGQGSSFLYEQYF	TRBV5-1	TRBD1	large	TRBJ2-7
TGTGCCAGCGGCCGGTACGGCAAGATTTATGGCTACACCTTC	CASGRYGKIYGYTF	TRBV7-2	.	large	TRBJ1-2
TGTGCCAGCAGCTTAGTTGAAATCCCAGATACGCAGTATTTT	CASSLVEIPDTQYF	TRBV11-2	.	large	TRBJ2-3
TGTGCCAGCAGCTTAAGACTAGCGGATATCTACAATGAGCAGTTCTTC	CASSLRLADIYNEQFF	TRBV11-2	TRBD2	large	TRBJ2-1
TGCGCCAGCAGCACCAAGGACGTTTACGAGCAGTACTTC	CASSTKDVYEQYF	TRBV5-1	.	large	TRBJ2-7
TGTGCCAGCAGCTTACCGGGACAGGGGAAAGAGACCCAGTACTTC	CASSLPGQGKETQYF	TRBV7-8	TRBD1	.	TRBJ2-5
TGTGCCAGTAGTAAAGGACAGGGAAGCAAGAATCAGCCCCAGCATTTT	CASSKGQGSKNQPQHF	TRBV19	TRBD1	large	TRBJ1-5
TGCGCCAGCAGCTGGGGACAGGGGGACACCGGGGAGCTGTTTTTT	CASSWGQGDTGELFF	TRBV5-1	TRBD1	large	TRBJ2-2
TGTGCCAGCAGCGTAGAGGGTCAGGGTAGGGAGACCCAGTACTTC	CASSVEGQGRETQYF	TRBV9	.	large	TRBJ2-5
TGCGCCAGCAGCTTGGGACAGGGGGGATCGAGCGAGCAGTACTTC	CASSLGQGGSSEQYF	TRBV5-1	TRBD1	large	TRBJ2-7
TGTGCCACCTCCTATGATGGGCCGGACACTGAAGCTTTCTTT	CATSYDGPDTEAFF	TRBV6-6	.	large	TRBJ1-1
TGTGCCAGCAGTTTAAGGGAGCGGGAGCAGTTCTTC	CASSLREREQFF	TRBV12-3/TRBV12-4	.	large	TRBJ2-1
TGCGCCAGCAGCTTGGTCGCTAGCGGGTCTTCTGGGGCCAACGTCCTGACTTTC	CASSLVASGSSGANVLTF	TRBV5-1	TRBD2	few	TRBJ2-6
TGTGCCAGCAGCAGCAGGGGGGGGGCCTACAATGAGCAGTTCTTC	CASSSRGGAYNEQFF	TRBV7-2	.	.	TRBJ2-1
TGTGCCACCAGTGACCACAGCCTAGATACGCAGTATTTT	CATSDHSLDTQYF	TRBV24-1	.	large	TRBJ2-3
TGTGCTAGTGGTCCCCACTTAGATGAGCAGTTCTTC	CASGPHLDEQFF	TRBV12-5	.	large	TRBJ2-1
TGTGCCAGTAGTATAGGTCGACAGAACACCGGGGAGCTGTTTTTT	CASSIGRQNTGELFF	TRBV19	.	large	TRBJ2-2
TGTGCCACCGGCCCCCCCGGGACTAGCGGGAGCACAGATACGCAGTATTTT	CATGPPGTSGSTDTQYF	TRBV15	TRBD2	large	TRBJ2-3
TGTGCCAGCAGCCCGGTCTTGGAGGGACGTAAGGCTTTCTTT	CASSPVLEGRKAFF	TRBV7-2	.	large	TRBJ1-1
TGTGCCAGCAGAACCGACAGAGCTGGGGCCAACGTCCTGACTTTC	CASRTDRAGANVLTF	TRBV5-5	.	few	TRBJ2-6
TGTGCCAGCTCACCACCTTCCGGACGGAACTCTGGAAACACCATATATTTT	CASSPPSGRNSGNTIYF	TRBV18	.	hyperexpanded	TRBJ1-3
TGTGCCAGCAGGTTCAGCGGGATGGAGTCAGATACGCAGTATTTT	CASRFSGMESDTQYF	TRBV2	TRBD2	large	TRBJ2-3
TGTGCCAGCAGCCAAGTCCCAGGGGTTTTCGATGGCTACACCTTC	CASSQVPGVFDGYTF	TRBV3-1	.	large	TRBJ1-2
TGTGCCAGCAGCTTAGAGGGTCAGCCCCAGCATTTT	CASSLEGQPQHF	TRBV7-2	.	large	TRBJ1-5
TGTGCCAGCAGTTTACGGTCCAACACTGAAGCTTTCTTT	CASSLRSNTEAFF	TRBV6-6	.	large	TRBJ1-1
TGTGCCAGCAGCAATCTCCGGCACCCCACCTACGAGCAGTACTTC	CASSNLRHPTYEQYF	TRBV3-1	.	large	TRBJ2-7
TGCGCCAGCAGCTTGGAGGGGGGTATAGCCAAAAACATTCAGTACTTC	CASSLEGGIAKNIQYF	TRBV5-1	.	few	TRBJ2-4
TGTGCCAGCAGTTTATACGGGGGGGTATGGAATCGCGGGGAGCTGTTTTTT	CASSLYGGVWNRGELFF	TRBV27	TRBD2	.	TRBJ2-2
TGTGCCAGCAGAAAACAGGGTTCCCCGAACACCGGGGAGCTGTTTTTT	CASRKQGSPNTGELFF	TRBV28	.	.	TRBJ2-2
TGTGCCAGCTCAGTAACCGGTGGAGGAGGTCAGCCCCAGCATTTT	CASSVTGGGGQPQHF	TRBV18	.	large	TRBJ1-5
TGTGCCAGCAGCCCGGGACCTCGGACTGAAGCTTTCTTT	CASSPGPRTEAFF	TRBV5-4	.	large	TRBJ1-1